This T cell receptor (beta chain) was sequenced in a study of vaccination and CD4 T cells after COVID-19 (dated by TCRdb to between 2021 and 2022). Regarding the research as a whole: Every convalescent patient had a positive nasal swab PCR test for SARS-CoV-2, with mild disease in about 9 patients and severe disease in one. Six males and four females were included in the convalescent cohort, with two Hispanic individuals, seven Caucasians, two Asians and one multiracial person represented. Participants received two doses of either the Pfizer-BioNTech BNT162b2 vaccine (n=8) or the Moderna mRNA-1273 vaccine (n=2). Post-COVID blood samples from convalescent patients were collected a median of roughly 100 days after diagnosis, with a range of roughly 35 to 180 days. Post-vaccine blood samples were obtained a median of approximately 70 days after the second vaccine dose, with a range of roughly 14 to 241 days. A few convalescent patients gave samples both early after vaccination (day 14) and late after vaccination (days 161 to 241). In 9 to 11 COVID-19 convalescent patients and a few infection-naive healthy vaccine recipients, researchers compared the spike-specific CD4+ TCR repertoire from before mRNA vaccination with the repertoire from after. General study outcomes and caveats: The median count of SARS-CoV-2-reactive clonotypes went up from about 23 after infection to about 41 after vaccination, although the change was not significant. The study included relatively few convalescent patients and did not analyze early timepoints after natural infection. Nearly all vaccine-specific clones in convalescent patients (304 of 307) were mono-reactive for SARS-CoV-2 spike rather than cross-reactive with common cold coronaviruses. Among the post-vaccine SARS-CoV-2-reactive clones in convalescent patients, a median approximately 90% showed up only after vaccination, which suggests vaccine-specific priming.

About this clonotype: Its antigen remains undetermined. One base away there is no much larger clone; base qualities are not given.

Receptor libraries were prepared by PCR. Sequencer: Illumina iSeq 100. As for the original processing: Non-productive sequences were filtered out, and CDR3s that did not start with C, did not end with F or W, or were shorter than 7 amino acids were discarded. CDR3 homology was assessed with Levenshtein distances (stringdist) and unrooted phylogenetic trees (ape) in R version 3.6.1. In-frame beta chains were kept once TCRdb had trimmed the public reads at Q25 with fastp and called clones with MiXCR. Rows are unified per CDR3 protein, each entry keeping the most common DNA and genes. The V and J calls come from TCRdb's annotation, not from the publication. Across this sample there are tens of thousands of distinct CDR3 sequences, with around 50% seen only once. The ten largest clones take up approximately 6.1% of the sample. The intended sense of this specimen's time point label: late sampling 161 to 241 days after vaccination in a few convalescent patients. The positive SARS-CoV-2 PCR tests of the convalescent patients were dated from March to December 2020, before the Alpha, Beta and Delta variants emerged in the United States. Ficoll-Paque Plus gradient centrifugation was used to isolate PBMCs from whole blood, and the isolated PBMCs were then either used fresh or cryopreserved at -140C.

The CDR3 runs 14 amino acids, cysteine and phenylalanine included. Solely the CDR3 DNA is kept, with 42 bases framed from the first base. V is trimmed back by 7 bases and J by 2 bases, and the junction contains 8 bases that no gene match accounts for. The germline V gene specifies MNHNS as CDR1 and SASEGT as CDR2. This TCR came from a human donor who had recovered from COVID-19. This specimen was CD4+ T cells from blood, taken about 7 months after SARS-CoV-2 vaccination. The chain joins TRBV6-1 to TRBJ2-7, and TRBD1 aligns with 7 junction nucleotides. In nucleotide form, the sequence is TGTGCCAGCACCGAGACCAGGGGGACCTACGAGCAGTACTTC. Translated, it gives CASTETRGTYEQYF.